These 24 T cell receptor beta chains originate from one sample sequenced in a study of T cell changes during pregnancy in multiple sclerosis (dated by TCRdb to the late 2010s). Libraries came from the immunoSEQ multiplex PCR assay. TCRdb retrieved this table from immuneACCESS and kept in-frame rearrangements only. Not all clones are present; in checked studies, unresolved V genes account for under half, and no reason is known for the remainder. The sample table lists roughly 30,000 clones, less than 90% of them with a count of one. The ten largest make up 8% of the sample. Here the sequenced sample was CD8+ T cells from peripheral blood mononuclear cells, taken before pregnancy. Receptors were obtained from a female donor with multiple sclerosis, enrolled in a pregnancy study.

CDR3 residues: CASSYSQGWEQYF. The CDR3 coding sequence is TGTGCCAGCAGTTACTCACAGGGGTGGGAGCAGTACTTC. The chain has TRBV6-5 and TRBJ2-7; 7 positions match TRBD1. CDR1 and CDR2 (germline): MNHEY, SVGAGI. This CDR3 is 13 amino acids long. Germline trimming cut 0 bases from V and 7 bases from J; bases unmatched to any gene: 3.

The CDR3 region is CASSPGTWPLWEQYF. CDR3 bases: TGTGCCAGCAGCCCCGGGACATGGCCCTTGTGGGAGCAGTACTTC. The V and J genes are TRBV7-9 and TRBJ2-7; D may be TRBD1 (6 bases). Germline V gene data show CDR1 as SEHNR and CDR2 as FQNEAQ (reference sequence). The CDR3 consists of 15 residues. V lost 5 bases, J lost 7 bases, and 21 bases lay in between.

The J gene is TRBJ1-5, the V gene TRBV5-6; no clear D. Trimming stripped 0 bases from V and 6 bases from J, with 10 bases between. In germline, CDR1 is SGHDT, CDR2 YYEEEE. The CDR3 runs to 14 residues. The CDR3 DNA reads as TGTGCCAGCAGCTTGGTTGGGAGCGGTCAGCCCCAGCATTTT. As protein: CASSLVGSGQPQHF.

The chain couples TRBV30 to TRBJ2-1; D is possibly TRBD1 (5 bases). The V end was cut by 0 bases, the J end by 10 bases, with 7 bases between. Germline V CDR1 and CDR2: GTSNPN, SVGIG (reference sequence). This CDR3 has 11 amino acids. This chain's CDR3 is CAWSVGREQFF. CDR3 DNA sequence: TGTGCCTGGAGTGTGGGGCGGGAGCAGTTCTTC. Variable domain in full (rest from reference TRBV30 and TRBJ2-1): SQTIHQWPATLVQPVGSPLSLECTVEGTSNPNLYWYRQAAGRGLQLLFYSVGIGQISSEVPQNLSASRPQDRQFILSSKKLLLSDSGFYLCAWSVGREQFFGPGTRLTVL.

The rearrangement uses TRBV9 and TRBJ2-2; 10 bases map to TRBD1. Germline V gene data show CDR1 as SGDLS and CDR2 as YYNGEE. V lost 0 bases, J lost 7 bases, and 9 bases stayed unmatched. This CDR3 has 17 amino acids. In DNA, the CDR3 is TGTGCCAGCAGCGTAGATCGGGACAGGGGTTTTGGCGGGGAGCTGTTTTTT. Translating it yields CASSVDRDRGFGGELFF. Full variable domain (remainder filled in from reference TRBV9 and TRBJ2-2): DSGVTQTPKHLITATGQRVTLRCSPRSGDLSVYWYQQSLDQGLQFLIQYYNGEERAKGNILERFSAQQFPDLHSELNLSSLELGDSALYFCASSVDRDRGFGGELFFGEGSRLTVL.

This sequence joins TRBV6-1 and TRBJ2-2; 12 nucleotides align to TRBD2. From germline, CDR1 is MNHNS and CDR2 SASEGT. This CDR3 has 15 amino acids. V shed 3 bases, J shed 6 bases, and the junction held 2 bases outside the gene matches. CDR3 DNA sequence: TGTGCCAGCAGTGACGCTAGCGGGGGGGCCGGGGAGCTGTTTTTT. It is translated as CASSDASGGAGELFF.

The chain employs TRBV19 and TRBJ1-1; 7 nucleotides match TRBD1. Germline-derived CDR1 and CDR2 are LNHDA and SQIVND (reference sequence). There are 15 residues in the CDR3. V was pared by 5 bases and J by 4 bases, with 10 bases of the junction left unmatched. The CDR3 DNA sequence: TGTGCCAGTAGTTCCTGGGGACAGCACGGCACTGAAGCTTTCTTT. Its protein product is CASSSWGQHGTEAFF.

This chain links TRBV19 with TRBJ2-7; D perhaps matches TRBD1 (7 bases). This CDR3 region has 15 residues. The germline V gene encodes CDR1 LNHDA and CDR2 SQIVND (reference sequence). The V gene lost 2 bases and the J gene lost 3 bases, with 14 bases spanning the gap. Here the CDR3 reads CASSIFGGGGYEQYF. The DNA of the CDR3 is TGTGCCAGTAGTATATTCGGAGGGGGCGGCTACGAGCAGTACTTC.

The CDR3 nucleotides read TGTGCCAGCAGCAGCTCTCCCCTTCAGGGAGAGACCCAGTACTTC. Protein sequence: CASSSSPLQGETQYF. This chain joins TRBV13 and TRBJ2-5; a weak D match, TRBD1 (5 bases). The CDR3 is made up of 15 amino acids. Trimming stripped 5 bases from V and 4 bases from J, with 17 bases between. Germline V gives CDR1 PRHDT, CDR2 FYEKMQ (reference sequence).

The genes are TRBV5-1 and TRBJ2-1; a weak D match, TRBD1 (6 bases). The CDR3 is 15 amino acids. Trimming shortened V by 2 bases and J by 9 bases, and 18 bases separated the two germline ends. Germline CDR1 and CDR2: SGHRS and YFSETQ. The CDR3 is CASSFSTWGQSEQFF. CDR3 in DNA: TGCGCCAGCAGCTTTTCAACTTGGGGGCAAAGTGAGCAGTTCTTC. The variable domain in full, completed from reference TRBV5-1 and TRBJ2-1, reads KAGVTQTPRYLIKTRGQQVTLSCSPISGHRSVSWYQQTPGQGLQFLFEYFSETQRNKGNFPGRFSGRQFSNSRSEMNVSTLELGDSALYLCASSFSTWGQSEQFFGPGTRLTVL.

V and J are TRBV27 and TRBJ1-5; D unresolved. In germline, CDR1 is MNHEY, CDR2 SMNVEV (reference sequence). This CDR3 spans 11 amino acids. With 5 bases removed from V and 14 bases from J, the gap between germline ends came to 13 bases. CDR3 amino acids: CASSPPGLKHF. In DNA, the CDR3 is TGTGCCAGCAGTCCCCCTGGCCTCAAGCATTTT.

CDR3 DNA sequence: TGTGCCAGCAGCTTAAATCCGACAAGGGGTGGAAAACTGTTTTTT. Translation gives CASSLNPTRGGKLFF. J is TRBJ1-4 and V is TRBV11-2; D is perhaps TRBD1 (5 bases). Per the germline V gene, CDR1 is SGHAT and CDR2 is FQNNGV. V dropped 2 bases and J dropped 10 bases, with 17 bases sitting between them. The CDR3 loop spans 15 amino acids.

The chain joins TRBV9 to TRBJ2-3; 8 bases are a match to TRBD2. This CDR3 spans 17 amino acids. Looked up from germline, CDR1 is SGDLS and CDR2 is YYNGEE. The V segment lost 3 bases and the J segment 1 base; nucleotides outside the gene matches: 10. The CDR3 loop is CASSANPRGGGTDTQYF. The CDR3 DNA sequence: TGTGCCAGCAGCGCTAACCCCCGGGGGGGCGGCACAGATACGCAGTATTTT.

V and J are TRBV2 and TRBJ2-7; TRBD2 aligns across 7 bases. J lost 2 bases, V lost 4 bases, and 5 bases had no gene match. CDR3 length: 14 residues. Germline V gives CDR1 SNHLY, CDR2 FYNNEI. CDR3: CASSGASGTYEQYF. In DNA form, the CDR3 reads TGTGCCAGCAGTGGGGCTAGCGGCACCTACGAGCAGTACTTC.

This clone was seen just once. CDR3 region: CASSPGVGYLDYGYTF. CDR3 in DNA: TGTGCCAGCAGCCCAGGGGTCGGTTACCTGGACTATGGCTACACCTTC. The chain links TRBV11-2 to TRBJ1-2, with a possible D match to TRBD1 (6 bases). The CDR3 runs to 16 residues. Germline assignment: CDR1 SGHAT and CDR2 FQNNGV. Between the trimmed V and J ends, which lost 5 bases and 3 bases, there was a span of 19 bases.

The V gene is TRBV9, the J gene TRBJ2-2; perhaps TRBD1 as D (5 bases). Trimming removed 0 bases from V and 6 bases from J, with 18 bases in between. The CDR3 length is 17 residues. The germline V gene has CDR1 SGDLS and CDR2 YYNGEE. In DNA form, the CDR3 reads TGTGCCAGCAGCGTAGCTCCGAATCCCAGGGTACCCGGGGAGCTGTTTTTT. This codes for CASSVAPNPRVPGELFF.

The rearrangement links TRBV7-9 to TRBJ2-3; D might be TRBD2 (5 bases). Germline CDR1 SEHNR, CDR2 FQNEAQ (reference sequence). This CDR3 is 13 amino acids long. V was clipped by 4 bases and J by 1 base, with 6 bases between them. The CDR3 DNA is TGTGCCAGCAGCTCCGGGGGCACAGATACGCAGTATTTT. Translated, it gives CASSSGGTDTQYF.

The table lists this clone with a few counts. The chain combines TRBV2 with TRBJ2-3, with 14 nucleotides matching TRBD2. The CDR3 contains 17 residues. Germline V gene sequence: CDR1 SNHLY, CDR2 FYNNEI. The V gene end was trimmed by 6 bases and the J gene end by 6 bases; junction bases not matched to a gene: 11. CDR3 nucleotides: TGTGCCAGCAGAATGACTAGCGGGGGGGCCTTGGCGGATACGCAGTATTTT. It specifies CASRMTSGGALADTQYF.

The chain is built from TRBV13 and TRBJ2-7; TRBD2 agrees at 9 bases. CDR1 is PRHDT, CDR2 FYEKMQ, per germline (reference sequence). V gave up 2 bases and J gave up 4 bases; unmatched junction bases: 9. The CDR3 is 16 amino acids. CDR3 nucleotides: TGTGCCAGCAGCTTAAGCCCTAGCGGGGTCATATACGAGCAGTACTTC. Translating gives CASSLSPSGVIYEQYF.

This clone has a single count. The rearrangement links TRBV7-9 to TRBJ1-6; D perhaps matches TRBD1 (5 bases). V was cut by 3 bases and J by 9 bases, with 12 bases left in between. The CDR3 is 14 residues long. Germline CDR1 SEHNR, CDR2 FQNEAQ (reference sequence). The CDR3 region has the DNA TGTGCCAGCAGCTTGGAGTTGGGGGGTTCACCCCTCCACTTT. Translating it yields CASSLELGGSPLHF. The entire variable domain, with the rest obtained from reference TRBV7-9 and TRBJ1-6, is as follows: DTGVSQNPRHKITKRGQNVTFRCDPISEHNRLYWYRQTLGQGPEFLTYFQNEAQLEKSRLLSDRFSAERPKGSFSTLEIQRTEQGDSAMYLCASSLELGGSPLHFGNGTRLTVT.

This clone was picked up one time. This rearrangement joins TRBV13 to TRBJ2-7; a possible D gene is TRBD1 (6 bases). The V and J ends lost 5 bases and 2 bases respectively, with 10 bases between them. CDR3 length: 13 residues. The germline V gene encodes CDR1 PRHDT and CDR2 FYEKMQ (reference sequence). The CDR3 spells CASSPAGAYEQYF. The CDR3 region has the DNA TGTGCCAGCAGCCCGGCAGGGGCCTACGAGCAGTACTTC.

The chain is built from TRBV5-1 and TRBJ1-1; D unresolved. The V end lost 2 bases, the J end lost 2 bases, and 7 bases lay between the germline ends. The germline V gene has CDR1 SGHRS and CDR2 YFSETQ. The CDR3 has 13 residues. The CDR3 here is CASSFEGNTEAFF. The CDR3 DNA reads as TGCGCCAGCAGCTTCGAGGGAAACACTGAAGCTTTCTTT.

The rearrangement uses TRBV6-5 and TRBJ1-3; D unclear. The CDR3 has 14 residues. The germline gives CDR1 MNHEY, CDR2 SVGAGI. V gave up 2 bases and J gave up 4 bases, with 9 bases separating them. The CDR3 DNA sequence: TGTGCCAGCAGTTACCTCCCAGGAGGAAACACCATATATTTT. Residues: CASSYLPGGNTIYF.

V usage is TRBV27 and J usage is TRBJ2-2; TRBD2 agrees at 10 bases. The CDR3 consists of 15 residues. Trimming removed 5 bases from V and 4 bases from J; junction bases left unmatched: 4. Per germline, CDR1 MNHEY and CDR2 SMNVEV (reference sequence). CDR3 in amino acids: CASSPTSGFTGELFF. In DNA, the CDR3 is TGTGCCAGCAGTCCGACTAGCGGGTTCACCGGGGAGCTGTTTTTT.